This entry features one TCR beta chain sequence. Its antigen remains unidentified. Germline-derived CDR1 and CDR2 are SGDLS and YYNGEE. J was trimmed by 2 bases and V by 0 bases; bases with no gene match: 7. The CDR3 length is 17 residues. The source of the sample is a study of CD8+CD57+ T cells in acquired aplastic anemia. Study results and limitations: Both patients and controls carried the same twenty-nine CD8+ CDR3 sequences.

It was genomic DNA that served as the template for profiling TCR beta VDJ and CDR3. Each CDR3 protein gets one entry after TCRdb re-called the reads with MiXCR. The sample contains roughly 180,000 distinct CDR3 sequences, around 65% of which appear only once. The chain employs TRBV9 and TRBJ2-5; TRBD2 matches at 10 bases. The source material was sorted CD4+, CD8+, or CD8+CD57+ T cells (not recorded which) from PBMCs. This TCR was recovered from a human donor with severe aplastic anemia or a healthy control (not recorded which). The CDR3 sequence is CASSVEALLAGQETQYF. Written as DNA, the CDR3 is TGTGCCAGCAGCGTAGAAGCGCTACTAGCGGGGCAAGAGACCCAGTACTTC.